A selection of T cell receptor beta chains follows, all from one sample in a study of cytomegalovirus exposure and HLA in healthy donors. Repertoires were generated with immunoSEQ multiplex PCR, while TCRdb's copy carries only in-frame clones and drops some. The data show 180,000 or so clones, roughly 80% seen once. Specimen: PBMCs. All receptors come from a woman aged 40 to 55 in good health and CMV-seropositive. Both conserved end residues are part of each CDR3. A D gene is named only where the DNA matches it firmly. Some rows mark clone size as missing; the rest say once, few, many or name a class of expanded clone.

clone_size,d_call,v_call,j_call,cdr3_nt,cdr3_aa
-,-,TRBV19,TRBJ1-1,TGTGCCAGTAGTCCCCAGATGAACACTGAAGCTTTCTTT,CASSPQMNTEAFF
once,TRBD1,TRBV2,TRBJ1-2,TGTGCCAGCAGCGTCCGGGACAGGGGTGGCTACACCTTC,CASSVRDRGGYTF
-,TRBD2,TRBV7-3,TRBJ2-1,TGTGCCAGCGCCAGCCTAGCGGGCTACAATGAGCAGTTCTTC,CASASLAGYNEQFF
-,TRBD2,TRBV7-9,TRBJ2-3,TGTGCCAGCAGCCCAGGCGTCGGAGCGGGAAACGCAGATACGCAGTATTTT,CASSPGVGAGNADTQYF
once,TRBD2,TRBV11-2,TRBJ2-3,TGTGCCAGCAGCACTTCTAGCGGGAGATCCAGACCAGATACGCAGTATTTT,CASSTSSGRSRPDTQYF
-,-,TRBV15,TRBJ1-1,TGTGCCACCAGCTACGCCGGCGGGAACACTGAAGCTTTCTTT,CATSYAGGNTEAFF
few,TRBD1,TRBV7-9,TRBJ1-1,TGTGCCAGCAGCCAAAGTGGGACAGTGAACACTGAAGCTTTCTTT,CASSQSGTVNTEAFF
-,-,TRBV7-9,TRBJ1-2,TGTGCCAGCAGCTTTCAGGGGAGAGAAAATGGCTACACCTTC,CASSFQGRENGYTF
-,TRBD2,TRBV28,TRBJ2-7,TGTGCCAGCCGACTAGCCATATCCTACGAGCAGTACTTC,CASRLAISYEQYF
-,-,TRBV28,TRBJ2-1,TGTGCCAGCAGTACCCCCTCGACAGGCTACTACAATGAGCAGTTCTTC,CASSTPSTGYYNEQFF
-,TRBD1,TRBV5-4,TRBJ2-2,TGTGCCAGCAGCCGGGACAGGAACACCGGGGAGCTGTTTTTT,CASSRDRNTGELFF
-,-,TRBV6-1,TRBJ2-5,TGTGCCAGCAGGGGGCCTGCGGGGACAGAGACCCAGTACTTC,CASRGPAGTETQYF
-,-,TRBV29-1,TRBJ1-1,TGCAGCGTTCTCACAGGGAGTAGCACTGAAGCTTTCTTT,CSVLTGSSTEAFF
-,TRBD1,TRBV27,TRBJ2-7,TGTGCCAGCAGTTCCCGGCGACAGGGGCGAAGCTCCTACGAGCAGTACTTC,CASSSRRQGRSSYEQYF
-,TRBD2,TRBV28,TRBJ2-7,TGTGCCAGCAGAGCGGGACCCCTTTCCTACGAGCAGTACTTC,CASRAGPLSYEQYF
-,TRBD2,TRBV6-6,TRBJ2-7,TGTGCCAGCAGTTACGCAGCGGGGATAGAGGGGGAGCAGTACTTC,CASSYAAGIEGEQYF
few,-,TRBV28,TRBJ2-7,TGTGCCAGCAGTTCGGGGTTTTACGAGCAGTACTTC,CASSSGFYEQYF
-,TRBD2,TRBV6-1,TRBJ2-7,TGTGCCACCCAAAACCTAGCGGCAACCTACGAGCAGTACTTC,CATQNLAATYEQYF
-,-,TRBV19,TRBJ1-2,TGTGCCAGTAGTAGACCCCCGGAGAACTATGGCTACACCTTC,CASSRPPENYGYTF
once,-,TRBV7-9,TRBJ2-5,TGTGCCAGCAGCACACCAGGGGAGACCCAGTACTTC,CASSTPGETQYF
-,-,TRBV28,TRBJ2-7,TGTGCCAGCAGTTCCACAGGGTCCTACGAGCAGTACTTC,CASSSTGSYEQYF
-,-,TRBV6-5,TRBJ2-7,TGTGCCAGCAGCCCCCCAGGGACCTACGAGCAGTACTTC,CASSPPGTYEQYF
-,TRBD1,TRBV19,TRBJ2-1,TGTGCCAGTAGTATAGGGACAGGCTACAATGAGCAGTTCTTC,CASSIGTGYNEQFF
-,TRBD1,TRBV28,TRBJ1-2,TGTGCCTCGACAGGGGACTATGGCTACACCTTC,CASTGDYGYTF
-,-,TRBV5-1,TRBJ2-7,TGCGCCAGCAGCTTGGGTGGGGCGGGATCCTACGAGCAGTACTTC,CASSLGGAGSYEQYF
few,-,TRBV7-9,TRBJ2-1,TGTGCCAGCAGCTTATATAGGAGTTCGTACAATGAGCAGTTCTTC,CASSLYRSSYNEQFF
-,-,TRBV15,TRBJ2-3,TGTGCCACCAGCAGAGATCTCTTCACAGATACGCAGTATTTT,CATSRDLFTDTQYF
-,-,TRBV14,TRBJ2-1,TGTGCCAGCAGCCAAGGGGTGAGGGAGCAGTTCTTC,CASSQGVREQFF
-,TRBD2,TRBV6-6,TRBJ2-7,TGTGCCAGCAGTTACGTCCGCGGGGGAGCCGAGCAGTACTTC,CASSYVRGGAEQYF
-,-,TRBV25-1,TRBJ2-6,TGTGCCAGCAGTGACGAGGGAGGAACTGGGGCCAACGTCCTGACTTTC,CASSDEGGTGANVLTF
few,TRBD1,TRBV6-1,TRBJ1-2,TGTGCCAGCAGTACGAGGACAGGGGGCCTTGGCTACACCTTC,CASSTRTGGLGYTF
-,TRBD1,TRBV9,TRBJ1-2,TGTGCCAGCAGCGTGGGACAGGGCTCGGCTAACTATGGCTACACCTTC,CASSVGQGSANYGYTF
-,-,TRBV25-1,TRBJ1-2,TGTGCCAGCGGTCCCGGGACTTCCTATGGCTACACCTTC,CASGPGTSYGYTF
few,TRBD2,TRBV9,TRBJ2-3,TGTGCCAGCAGCGCGGGACTAGCGGGAGATACGCAGTATTTT,CASSAGLAGDTQYF
-,TRBD1,TRBV2,TRBJ1-4,TGTGCCAGCAGGGAAATGGCAGGGGGTGAGGAAAAACTGTTTTTT,CASREMAGGEEKLFF
few,TRBD1,TRBV7-2,TRBJ2-7,TGTGCCAGCAGCCTACAGGGGGTGACCTACGAGCAGTACTTC,CASSLQGVTYEQYF
-,-,TRBV9,TRBJ1-1,TGTGCCAGCAGCGTTAAATTGTGGAACACTGAAGCTTTCTTT,CASSVKLWNTEAFF